This entry lists 32 T cell receptor beta chains sequenced from one sample in a study of T cell repertoires in cytomegalovirus infection. From the reads, TCRdb called clonotypes with MiXCR, one entry per CDR3 protein. The sample has roughly 350,000 distinct CDR3 sequences; around a third are singletons. Their antigens remain unidentified. The input for sequencing was cultured PBMCs, taken from culture after CMV antigen stimulation. The receptors stem from a human donor in good health (CMV status not recorded). Some clones in this sample may be carry-over from other donors' samples.

This clonotype was seen more than once but under ten times. The rearrangement links TRBV10-3 to TRBJ2-5; 11 nucleotides align to TRBD1. This CDR3 has 15 amino acids. The ends lost 5 bases at V and 5 bases at J; junction bases unmatched: 7. The germline V gene has CDR1 ENHRY and CDR2 SYGVKD. CDR3 sequence: CAISRDRGNLETQYF. CDR3 bases: TGTGCCATCAGTCGGGACAGGGGGAACTTGGAGACCCAGTACTTC.

J is TRBJ2-2 and V is TRBV12-5; D is unclear. V gave up 6 bases and J gave up 1 base, with 12 bases separating them. Germline CDR1 reads LGHNT; CDR2 reads FRNRAP. CDR3 length equals 15 residues. The CDR3 DNA sequence: TGTGCTAGTGGCCGCGCGACGCAGAACACCGGGGAGCTGTTTTTT. Its protein is CASGRATQNTGELFF.

This clonotype was picked up a small number of times. The J gene is TRBJ1-6, the V gene TRBV20-1; D is unclear. The CDR3 totals 13 residues. Germline loops: CDR1 DFQATT, CDR2 SNEGSKA (reference sequence). V was cut by 5 bases and J by 7 bases, with 12 bases left in between. This CDR3 is CSAELEGNSPLHF. The CDR3 DNA reads TGCAGTGCTGAGCTGGAAGGGAATTCACCCCTCCACTTT.

The rearrangement joins TRBV6-6 to TRBJ1-4; TRBD1 matches at 7 bases. Trimming removed 10 bases from V and 11 bases from J; junction bases left unmatched: 7. The CDR3 has 11 residues. Germline CDR1 is MNHNY and CDR2 is SVGAGI (reference sequence). The CDR3 reads CATLSTGKLFF. In DNA form, the CDR3 reads TGTGCCACCTTGTCGACAGGGAAACTGTTTTTT.

This clonotype was seen only a few times. The chain combines TRBV27 with TRBJ2-7, with D tentatively TRBD1 (5 bases). The CDR3 is 14 residues long. The germline V gene has CDR1 MNHEY and CDR2 SMNVEV (reference sequence). Trimming removed 2 bases from V and 0 bases from J, with 8 bases in between. The chain's CDR3 is CASSLTGSSYEQYV. The CDR3 bases are TGTGCCAGCAGTTTAACAGGCAGCTCCTACGAGCAGTACGTC.

This clonotype was recorded a few times. The gene calls are TRBV7-2 and TRBJ1-4; D perhaps matches TRBD1 (6 bases). The CDR3 loop spans 14 amino acids. Trimming removed 5 bases from V and 7 bases from J, with 14 bases in between. Germline CDR1 reads SGHTA; CDR2 reads FQGNSA. CDR3 coding DNA: TGTGCCAGCAGCCGAGAAGGGGGACTTGAAAAACTGTTTTTT. It is translated as CASSREGGLEKLFF.

CDR3 region: CAISMTGNEQFF. CDR3 nucleotide sequence: TGTGCCATCAGTATGACAGGGAATGAGCAGTTCTTC. The chain links TRBV10-3 to TRBJ2-1; 7 bases line up with TRBD1. This CDR3 region has 12 residues. V gave up 5 bases and J gave up 7 bases; unmatched junction bases: 2. Germline values: CDR1 ENHRY, CDR2 SYGVKD.

CDR3 protein: CASSEQMGSGANVLTF. The DNA for the CDR3 is TGTGCCAGCAGTGAACAGATGGGTTCTGGGGCCAACGTCCTGACTTTC. The chain employs TRBV6-1 and TRBJ2-6; D ambiguous. CDR1 is MNHNS and CDR2 is SASEGT in the germline V gene. The CDR3 is 16 residues long. V was pared by 2 bases and J by 1 base, with 9 bases between.

The table lists this clonotype with many counts. The gene calls are TRBV7-2 and TRBJ2-1; TRBD2 might be the D (6 bases). The CDR3 spans 12 residues. The V end lost 4 bases, the J end lost 9 bases, and 10 bases lay between the germline ends. CDR1 is SGHTA, CDR2 FQGNSA, per germline. CDR3 sequence (DNA): TGTGCCAGCAGCTCCCCGGGACTTGAGCAGTTCTTC. Translated: CASSSPGLEQFF.

The table lists this clonotype with a few counts. V usage is TRBV6-2 or TRBV6-3 and J usage is TRBJ1-1; 9 positions agree with TRBD1. The V segment lost 7 bases and the J segment 8 bases; nucleotides outside the gene matches: 5. This CDR3 has 12 residues. Germline lookup yields CDR1 MNHEY and CDR2 SVGEGT. The CDR3 DNA reads as TGTGCCAGCACTTGGGACAGGGTAGAAGCTTTCTTT. Its protein product is CASTWDRVEAFF.

The chain is built from TRBV6-9 and TRBJ1-2; TRBD1 matches at 10 bases. Germline lookup yields CDR1 MNHGY and CDR2 SVAAGI. The CDR3 totals 15 residues. After removal of 3 bases from V and 4 bases from J, the junction contained 5 bases not matched to a gene. CDR3 DNA: TGTGCCAGCAGTTACGAGACAGGGGGCCCCTATGGCTACACCTTC. Translating gives CASSYETGGPYGYTF.

This clonotype was seen only a few times. The V and J genes are TRBV4-1 and TRBJ1-1; D remains unclear. The CDR3 spans 15 residues. Trimming cost V 3 bases and J 0 bases, with 11 bases left between them. Germline V CDR1 and CDR2: MGHRA, YSYEKL. The CDR3 loop reads CASSHVGQMNTEAFF. CDR3 bases: TGCGCCAGCAGCCATGTAGGGCAGATGAACACTGAAGCTTTCTTT.

The table lists this clonotype with a few counts. The chain is built from TRBV20-1 and TRBJ1-2; 7 nucleotides line up with TRBD1. The germline V gene encodes CDR1 DFQATT and CDR2 SNEGSKA (reference sequence). This CDR3 is 13 amino acids long. Trimming removed 5 bases from V and 2 bases from J; junction bases left unmatched: 5. CDR3 region: CSASQGQNYGYTF. The CDR3 bases are TGCAGTGCTTCACAGGGACAGAACTATGGCTACACCTTC.

The rearrangement uses TRBV2 and TRBJ1-6, with 10 nucleotides matching TRBD1. Germline loops: CDR1 SNHLY, CDR2 FYNNEI. CDR3 length: 14 residues. Trimming took 9 bases from V and 9 from J; bases not matched to a gene: 8. CDR3 sequence reads: CASDPGQGSSPLHF. The CDR3 region has the DNA TGTGCCAGTGACCCGGGACAGGGGAGTTCACCCCTCCACTTT.

V gene TRBV29-1 combines with J gene TRBJ2-7, with D maybe TRBD1 (7 bases). Germline V gene data show CDR1 as SQVTM and CDR2 as ANQGSEA. V was clipped by 6 bases and J by 3 bases, with 21 bases between them. The CDR3 sequence is 15 residues long. Written as DNA, the CDR3 is TGCAGCGTCTGGCCTCGGGGGACAGAATTCTACGAGCAGTACTTC. This sequence encodes CSVWPRGTEFYEQYF.

The rearrangement links TRBV5-5 to TRBJ1-4; TRBD1 matches 7 bases. V was clipped by 2 bases and J by 4 bases; unmatched bases: 8. Germline loops: CDR1 SGHKS, CDR2 YYEKEE (reference sequence). The CDR3 has 16 amino acids. CDR3 coding DNA: TGTGCCAGCAGCTTACTTCGGGACAGCCTTAATGAAAAACTGTTTTTT. As protein: CASSLLRDSLNEKLFF.

This clonotype was seen a few times. This rearrangement joins TRBV29-1 to TRBJ1-4, with D maybe TRBD1 (5 bases). Germline loops: CDR1 SQVTM, CDR2 ANQGSEA. V was cut by 4 bases and J by 4 bases, with 10 bases left in between. The CDR3 contains 13 residues. The CDR3 nucleotides are TGCAGCGTTGCAGGGACGGTTAATGAAAAACTGTTTTTT. The encoded protein is CSVAGTVNEKLFF.

The rearrangement links TRBV13 to TRBJ2-3, with 12 bases matching TRBD2. The CDR3 loop spans 15 amino acids. J gave up 5 bases and V 5 bases, and 5 bases lay outside the gene matches. Germline V gene data show CDR1 as PRHDT and CDR2 as FYEKMQ (reference sequence). The CDR3 nucleotides read TGTGCCAGCAGCCTACGGACTAGCGGGATAGATACGCAGTATTTT. Encoded protein: CASSLRTSGIDTQYF.

The chain joins TRBV7-9 to TRBJ2-3; no definite D call. The CDR3 contains 16 residues. Germline V gives CDR1 SEHNR, CDR2 FQNEAQ (reference sequence). The V gene lost 5 bases and the J gene lost 0 bases, with 15 bases spanning the gap. CDR3 bases: TGTGCCAGCAGCCCTGGAGAGCGTACTAGCACAGATACGCAGTATTTT. Translation: CASSPGERTSTDTQYF.

The J gene is TRBJ2-5, the V gene TRBV12-3 or TRBV12-4; the D is unclear. The CDR3 sequence is 14 residues long. V dropped 3 bases and J dropped 0 bases, with 8 bases sitting between them. CDR3 nucleotide sequence: TGTGCCAGCAGTTTTGTGGAACACCAAGAGACCCAGTACTTC. Its protein is CASSFVEHQETQYF.

This clonotype appeared many times. J is TRBJ2-7 and V is TRBV12-3 or TRBV12-4; TRBD2 agrees at 9 bases. This CDR3 comprises 16 residues. V lost 6 bases and J lost 8; bases outside the gene matches: 17. The chain's CDR3 is CASSPPVGSGSRQQYF. In DNA form, the CDR3 reads TGTGCCAGCAGCCCCCCCGTAGGTAGCGGGAGTCGGCAGCAGTACTTC.

The J gene is TRBJ1-1, the V gene TRBV11-3; 8 positions match TRBD1. Germline lookup yields CDR1 SGHNT and CDR2 YENEEA. This CDR3 contains 15 residues. Trimming cost V 5 bases and J 4 bases; bases outside gene matches: 9. The CDR3 region is CASSRTGRGSTEAFF. The CDR3 DNA reads TGTGCCAGCAGCCGGACAGGGAGGGGGAGCACTGAAGCTTTCTTT.

The chain has TRBV4-1 and TRBJ1-2; TRBD1 matches at 8 bases. The CDR3 loop spans 14 amino acids. Germline V gene lookup returns CDR1 MGHRA and CDR2 YSYEKL. V gave up 2 bases and J gave up 8 bases; unmatched junction bases: 7. CDR3 nucleotides: TGCGCCAGCAGCCAAATCGGACAGGGAGGAGGCTACACCTTC. As protein: CASSQIGQGGGYTF.

The chain links TRBV7-6 to TRBJ1-5, with a weak D call TRBD1 (6 bases). The CDR3 consists of 16 residues. Looked up from germline, CDR1 is SGHVS and CDR2 is FNYEAQ. Deletions cut 4 bases from V and 0 bases from J, with 13 bases between. Here the CDR3 reads CASSSGQINSNQPQHF. As DNA, the CDR3 is TGTGCCAGCAGCTCCGGACAGATCAATAGCAATCAGCCCCAGCATTTT.

This clonotype was seen only a few times. The rearrangement uses TRBV7-8 and TRBJ2-7; 9 positions match TRBD1. Germline CDR1 SGHVS, CDR2 FQNEAQ. The V and J ends lost 5 bases and 2 bases, in that order; junction bases with no gene match: 1. The CDR3 contains 13 residues. The CDR3 is CASSRDRAYEQYV. CDR3 coding DNA: TGTGCCAGCAGCAGGGACAGGGCCTACGAGCAGTACGTC.

The chain links TRBV6-6 to TRBJ1-2, with TRBD1 matching 10 bases. Germline V gene lookup returns CDR1 MNHNY and CDR2 SVGAGI (reference sequence). J gave up 7 bases and V 8 bases, and 1 base lay outside the gene matches. CDR3 length: 11 amino acids. The CDR3 loop is CASRDRGGYTF. CDR3 nucleotides: TGTGCCAGCCGGGACAGGGGTGGCTACACCTTC.

The rearrangement links TRBV29-1 to TRBJ1-2, with 10 bases that match TRBD1. Germline V gene lookup returns CDR1 SQVTM and CDR2 ANQGSEA. V lost 7 bases, J lost 8 bases, and 10 bases stayed unmatched. The CDR3 is 13 amino acids. The CDR3: CSGSDRGRGGYTF. Written as DNA, the CDR3 is TGCAGCGGCTCTGACAGGGGGCGAGGAGGCTACACCTTC.

This sequence joins TRBV7-2 and TRBJ2-3; 10 bases are a match to TRBD1. CDR3 length: 16 amino acids. Germline V gene lookup returns CDR1 SGHTA and CDR2 FQGNSA. With 5 bases clipped from V and 7 bases from J, the junction kept 12 bases outside the gene matches. The CDR3 here is CASSQGPGQGRNTQYF. CDR3 nucleotide sequence: TGTGCCAGCAGCCAGGGACCGGGACAGGGGAGGAATACGCAGTATTTT.

In DNA form, the CDR3 reads TGTGCCAGCAGTTACTCGATCCTCAGGGATAATGAAAAACTGTTTTTT. It translates to CASSYSILRDNEKLFF. V is TRBV6-6 and J is TRBJ1-4; D perhaps matches TRBD1 (5 bases). Per germline, CDR1 MNHNY and CDR2 SVGAGI (reference sequence). This CDR3 spans 16 amino acids. Trimming took off 0 bases at V and 4 bases at J, with 12 bases between the two ends.

J is TRBJ2-5 and V is TRBV4-1; D unclear. The ends were cut back, 0 bases at V and 4 bases at J, with 9 bases in the middle. CDR3 length: 14 amino acids. CDR1 is MGHRA, CDR2 YSYEKL, per germline. This CDR3 is CASSQERDAETQYF. The CDR3, as DNA: TGCGCCAGCAGCCAAGAAAGAGATGCAGAGACCCAGTACTTC.

This clonotype was counted between two and nine times. One end of the junction varies from germline; a read error may be responsible. V usage is TRBV2 and J usage is TRBJ2-7; TRBD2 might be the D (6 bases). The germline V gene has CDR1 SNHLY and CDR2 FYNNEI. CDR3 size: 15 residues. CDR3 DNA sequence: TGTGCCAGCACTGAAGGCCCCTTTAGCGGTCACGAGCAGTACTTC. Translated: CASTEGPFSGHEQYF.

J is TRBJ2-3 and V is TRBV5-1; D is possibly TRBD1 (5 bases). CDR1 is SGHRS, CDR2 YFSETQ, per germline. The CDR3 contains 14 residues. Trimming removed 0 bases at V and 5 bases at J, with 10 bases between. The CDR3 reads CASSLARAEDTQYF. Here the CDR3 DNA reads TGCGCCAGCAGCTTGGCCAGGGCGGAAGATACGCAGTATTTT. Full variable domain (missing parts from reference TRBV5-1 and TRBJ2-3): KAGVTQTPRYLIKTRGQQVTLSCSPISGHRSVSWYQQTPGQGLQFLFEYFSETQRNKGNFPGRFSGRQFSNSRSEMNVSTLELGDSALYLCASSLARAEDTQYFGPGTRLTVL.